This is a list of T cell receptor beta chains from one sample in a study of identical twins. TCRdb reanalysed the 5' RACE reads using MiXCR and keeps one entry per CDR3 protein. Among more than 1.5 million distinct CDR3 sequences listed, about 32% were seen once. Sequencing was done on a sample of cord blood. The receptors come from a newborn girl in good health. CDR3s include the opening cysteine and the closing phenylalanine or tryptophan. Each record gives: D gene, V gene, clone size, J gene, CDR3 DNA, CDR3 protein. D genes are given only for firm matches. The size of a clone is reported for some rows only, either as once, few or many, or as a class for expanded clones.

-,TRBV20-1,-,TRBJ2-7,TGCAGTGCTTTCCGGGACTACGAGCAGTACTTC,CSAFRDYEQYF
TRBD1,TRBV20-1,-,TRBJ1-2,TGCAGTGCTAGAGATCACGAGGGGGCGAACTATGGCTACACCTTC,CSARDHEGANYGYTF
TRBD1,TRBV19,few,TRBJ1-2,TGTGCCAGTAGTGGGACAGGGAGACATGGCTACACCTTC,CASSGTGRHGYTF
-,TRBV2,few,TRBJ2-3,TGTGCCAGCAGTGAAGGGGGACCCTTTACTCCAGATACGCAGTATTTT,CASSEGGPFTPDTQYF
-,TRBV3-1,-,TRBJ2-3,TGTGCCAGCAGCCAATGGGAGAGGCTCGCAGTCCCAGATACGCAGTATTTT,CASSQWERLAVPDTQYF
-,TRBV15,few,TRBJ2-7,TGTGCCACCGACCTTCGGTGGTCGATGTGGGAGCAGTACTTC,CATDLRWSMWEQYF
-,TRBV24-1,few,TRBJ1-4,TGTGCCACCTTAGACGCCTTGGGGCAACTGTTTTTT,CATLDALGQLFF
TRBD1,TRBV20-1,-,TRBJ1-2,TGCAGTGCCTACCCGGGACAGCCCTATGGCTACACCTTC,CSAYPGQPYGYTF
TRBD2,TRBV13,few,TRBJ2-5,TGTGCCAGCAGCACCCGCGGGGGTCAAGAGACCCAGTACTTC,CASSTRGGQETQYF
TRBD1,TRBV27,-,TRBJ2-7,TGTGCCAGCAGTTTATACGGACAGGACTCCTACGAGCAGTACTTC,CASSLYGQDSYEQYF
TRBD2,TRBV20-1,-,TRBJ2-2,TGCAGTGCTAGGGGACTAGCAGTCACCGGGGAGCTGTTTTTT,CSARGLAVTGELFF
-,TRBV20-1,-,TRBJ2-5,TGCAGTGCTAGTTCCGCTAGCCGCCAAGAGACCCAGTACTTC,CSASSASRQETQYF